The 20 T cell receptor beta chains given below trace back to one sample, sequenced in a study of T-cell memory formation after mild COVID-19. TCRdb recomputed calls from the 5' RACE reads with MiXCR, one row per CDR3 protein. The sample lists over 400,000 distinct CDR3 sequences, 23% occurring once. The sample consisted of PBMCs or a T cell subset sorted from them (not recorded which). These receptors came from an adult woman who had mild COVID-19 (a few samples of this study predate the infection). Cell type and time point are not known.

V gene TRBV9 combines with J gene TRBJ2-3; 7 nucleotides align to TRBD2. Trimming at V came to 4 bases and at J to 0 bases, leaving 11 bases not matched to a gene. The CDR3 runs 17 residues. Germline V gene data show CDR1 as SGDLS and CDR2 as YYNGEE. The CDR3 spells CASSLAPSGASTDTQYF. In nucleotides, the CDR3 is TGTGCCAGCAGCCTCGCCCCCAGCGGGGCTAGCACAGATACGCAGTATTTT. The variable domain in full, with the rest retrieved from reference TRBV9 and TRBJ2-3, is DSGVTQTPKHLITATGQRVTLRCSPRSGDLSVYWYQQSLDQGLQFLIQYYNGEERAKGNILERFSAQQFPDLHSELNLSSLELGDSALYFCASSLAPSGASTDTQYFGPGTRLTVL.

The chain uses TRBV6-5 and TRBJ2-7; the match to TRBD2 covers 12 bases. Trimming removed 5 bases from V and 3 bases from J; junction bases left unmatched: 14. This CDR3 has 18 residues. Germline V gene lookup returns CDR1 MNHEY and CDR2 SVGAGI. The CDR3 bases are TGTGCCAGCAGTCACCCGCGCGGACTAGCGGGAACATACTACGAGCAGTACTTC. Protein sequence: CASSHPRGLAGTYYEQYF.

This chain links TRBV2 with TRBJ2-3; TRBD2 agrees at 7 bases. The V gene end was trimmed by 6 bases and the J gene end by 2 bases; junction bases not matched to a gene: 5. CDR1 is SNHLY and CDR2 is FYNNEI in the germline V gene. CDR3 length: 14 amino acids. CDR3 in amino acids: CASRRLASTDTQYF. The CDR3 DNA sequence: TGTGCCAGCAGGAGACTAGCCTCCACAGATACGCAGTATTTT.

The chain is built from TRBV7-9 and TRBJ2-3; no clear D gene. Trimming removed 5 bases from V and 3 bases from J, with 12 bases in between. This CDR3 has 14 amino acids. Germline values: CDR1 SEHNR, CDR2 FQNEAQ (reference sequence). CDR3 nucleotide sequence: TGTGCCAGCAGCCCGTTAGACGGTACAGATACGCAGTATTTT. Amino acids: CASSPLDGTDTQYF. Based on the CDR3 plus reference TRBV7-9 and TRBJ2-3, the full variable domain is DTGVSQNPRHKITKRGQNVTFRCDPISEHNRLYWYRQTLGQGPEFLTYFQNEAQLEKSRLLSDRFSAERPKGSFSTLEIQRTEQGDSAMYLCASSPLDGTDTQYFGPGTRLTVL.

The chain employs TRBV6-5 and TRBJ2-7; D remains unclear. Germline V gene data show CDR1 as MNHEY and CDR2 as SVGAGI. Trimming left V 6 bases short and J 1 base short, with 10 bases between. There are 13 residues in the CDR3. CDR3: CASRRGRSYEQYF. The CDR3 nucleotides are TGTGCCAGCAGACGAGGCAGATCCTACGAGCAGTACTTC.

The rearrangement joins TRBV7-6 to TRBJ1-6; possibly TRBD1 for D (6 bases). The germline CDR1 and CDR2 sequences are SGHVS and FNYEAQ. The CDR3 contains 16 residues. Deletions cut 1 base from V and 7 bases from J, with 14 bases between. As DNA, the CDR3 is TGTGCCAGCAGCTTAGTAGGGGCAGGGGTAAATTCACCCCTCCACTTT. This sequence encodes CASSLVGAGVNSPLHF.

A few counts support this clonotype. The rearrangement joins TRBV20-1 to TRBJ2-2; 7 nucleotides match TRBD2. Germline V gives CDR1 DFQATT, CDR2 SNEGSKA (reference sequence). The trim removed 6 bases at V and 5 bases at J, leaving 9 bases unmatched. The CDR3 spans 14 residues. The CDR3 reads CSAFGAGATGELFF. The DNA of the CDR3 is TGCAGTGCCTTTGGGGCGGGAGCTACCGGGGAGCTGTTTTTT.

This rearrangement joins TRBV7-3 to TRBJ2-1; a possible D gene is TRBD2 (5 bases). The CDR3 runs 13 residues. V lost 2 bases to trimming and J lost 6 bases, with 8 bases between them. Germline CDR1 reads SGHTA; CDR2 reads FQGTGA. The CDR3 DNA reads TGTGCCAGCAGCTTAGGGAGTGTCAATGAGCAGTTCTTC. Translated: CASSLGSVNEQFF.

CDR3 nucleotides: TGTGCCAGCAGCCGCCAGCGGGGAAGCGATACGCAGTATTTT. Residues: CASSRQRGSDTQYF. The chain employs TRBV7-2 and TRBJ2-3; 7 bases fit TRBD2. This CDR3 has 14 amino acids. CDR1 is SGHTA and CDR2 is FQGNSA in the germline V gene. V shed 5 bases, J shed 6 bases, and the junction held 8 bases outside the gene matches.

This clonotype was observed a few times. The V and J genes are TRBV24-1 and TRBJ2-5, with no clear D. The CDR3 is 11 amino acids. Per germline, CDR1 KGHDR and CDR2 SFDVKD. The V end was cut by 5 bases, the J end by 4 bases, with 4 bases between. The CDR3 DNA sequence: TGTGCCACCAGTGTGGGAGAGACCCAGTACTTC. Translating gives CATSVGETQYF.

The J gene is TRBJ2-7, the V gene TRBV25-1; D ambiguous. Germline CDR1 and CDR2: MGHDK and SYGVNS. This CDR3 contains 11 residues. V gave up 4 bases and J gave up 8 bases, with 9 bases separating them. The CDR3 spells CASSVSLQQYF. DNA for the CDR3: TGTGCCAGCAGTGTCAGTCTACAGCAGTACTTC.

The chain has TRBV5-1 and TRBJ1-6, with D tentatively TRBD1 (5 bases). Germline V gives CDR1 SGHRS, CDR2 YFSETQ. The length of the CDR3 is 17 residues. The V end was cut by 4 bases, the J end by 4 bases, with 18 bases between. CDR3 DNA: TGCGCCAGCAGCCGTCAACAGGCCGCAAGTTATAATTCACCCCTCCACTTT. Translation: CASSRQQAASYNSPLHF.

This clonotype was counted only a few times. J is TRBJ1-5 and V is TRBV15; D may be TRBD1 (5 bases). The CDR3 loop spans 13 amino acids. V was clipped by 2 bases and J by 5 bases, with 7 bases between them. Per the germline V gene, CDR1 is LNHNV and CDR2 is YYDKDF (reference sequence). The CDR3 here is CATSRPGDQPQHF. CDR3 in DNA: TGTGCCACCAGCAGACCGGGGGATCAGCCCCAGCATTTT.

V gene TRBV9 combines with J gene TRBJ2-1; 7 bases agree with TRBD2. The CDR3 consists of 15 residues. The trim removed 0 bases at V and 5 bases at J, leaving 5 bases unmatched. Germline CDR1 reads SGDLS; CDR2 reads YYNGEE. The CDR3 is CASSVGSSGNNEQFF. The CDR3 DNA follows: TGTGCCAGCAGCGTAGGGTCTAGCGGTAACAATGAGCAGTTCTTC.

The V call is TRBV7-6, the J call TRBJ2-3; TRBD2 aligns across 11 bases. The CDR3 is made up of 15 amino acids. The germline CDR1 and CDR2 sequences are SGHVS and FNYEAQ. J lost 4 bases, V lost 5 bases, and 5 bases had no gene match. CDR3 bases: TGTGCCAGCAGCCTCTATAGCGGGGGGGCAGATACGCAGTATTTT. Translated: CASSLYSGGADTQYF. Based on the CDR3 plus reference TRBV7-6 and TRBJ2-3, the full variable domain is GAGVSQSPRYKVTKRGQDVALRCDPISGHVSLYWYRQALGQGPEFLTYFNYEAQQDKSGLPNDRFSAERPEGSISTLTIQRTEQRDSAMYRCASSLYSGGADTQYFGPGTRLTVL.

This chain joins TRBV6-2 or TRBV6-3 and TRBJ2-1; 7 nucleotides match TRBD2. CDR1 and CDR2 (germline): MNHEY, SVGEGT. This CDR3 is 12 amino acids long. The V and J ends lost 5 bases and 6 bases, in that order; junction bases with no gene match: 1. The CDR3 loop reads CASSGLVNEQFF. CDR3 DNA: TGTGCCAGCAGTGGACTAGTCAATGAGCAGTTCTTC.

This clonotype has a handful of counts. This chain joins TRBV12-3 or TRBV12-4 and TRBJ2-6; 9 positions match TRBD1. This CDR3 is 17 amino acids long. V lost 6 bases, J lost 4 bases, and 10 bases stayed unmatched. The CDR3: CASRSGTGRPGANVLTF. CDR3 sequence (DNA): TGTGCCAGCAGATCCGGGACAGGGCGCCCCGGGGCCAACGTCCTGACTTTC.

The genes are TRBV12-3 or TRBV12-4 and TRBJ2-5; D possibly matches TRBD1 or TRBD2 (6 bases each). The ends were cut back, 3 bases at V and 5 bases at J, with 13 bases in the middle. The CDR3 runs to 14 residues. CDR3 residues: CASSFGLGGETQYF. The CDR3 nucleotides are TGTGCCAGCAGTTTCGGCCTAGGGGGGGAGACCCAGTACTTC.

The CDR3 DNA reads TGTGCCAGCAGCCTTCTGCAGGGGGCAGATACGCAGTATTTT. This sequence encodes CASSLLQGADTQYF. The rearrangement links TRBV7-9 to TRBJ2-3; TRBD1 agrees at 7 bases. The CDR3 extends over 14 amino acids. Germline-derived CDR1 and CDR2 are SEHNR and FQNEAQ (reference sequence). V shed 5 bases and J 4 bases; nucleotides not matched to a gene: 6.

V gene TRBV20-1 combines with J gene TRBJ2-2; 7 bases map to TRBD1. After removal of 4 bases from V and 2 bases from J, the junction contained 10 bases not matched to a gene. Germline values: CDR1 DFQATT, CDR2 SNEGSKA (reference sequence). This CDR3 spans 16 amino acids. The CDR3 bases are TGCAGTGCTAAAGTTCCCGGGACAGAAAACACCGGGGAGCTGTTTTTT. This codes for CSAKVPGTENTGELFF.